This is a list of T cell receptor beta chains from one sample in a study of T cells in Graves' hyperthyroidism and ophthalmopathy. TCRdb used MiXCR to reprocess the multiplex PCR reads, holding one entry per CDR3 protein. The repertoire holds 500,000 to 600,000 distinct CDR3 sequences, with approximately 44% as singletons. The sequencing sample was made of peripheral blood or thyroid tissue (not recorded which). The receptor set was obtained from a woman aged 18-29 years with Graves' hyperthyroidism. Both conserved end residues are part of each CDR3. D genes are given only for firm matches. A clone size is listed for some rows: how often the clone was seen (once, few, many), or a class if it is expanded.

V	size	D	J	DNA	CDR3
TRBV13	NA	NA	TRBJ1-4	TGTGCCAGCAGCTTATACTCCGGGGGAGTACTGTTTTTT	CASSLYSGGVLFF
TRBV5-1	NA	TRBD2	TRBJ2-2	TGCGCCAGCAGCGGCGGACTAGCGGGAGTAGATACCGGGGAGCTGTTTTTT	CASSGGLAGVDTGELFF
TRBV7-9	many	NA	TRBJ2-2	TGTGCCAGCAGCTTAGCTACAGCGTCTAACACCGGGGAGCTGTTTTTT	CASSLATASNTGELFF
TRBV5-1	once	NA	TRBJ1-2	TGCGCCAGCAGCCAGTCCCTTGGGGGCTACACCTTC	CASSQSLGGYTF
TRBV10-3	many	NA	TRBJ1-2	TGTGCCATCAGTGTAGCCGGGGACGTTGAAAACTATGGCTACACCTTC	CAISVAGDVENYGYTF
TRBV11-1	NA	NA	TRBJ2-3	TGTGCCAGCAGCTTACGATCGAGCGGGAGCACAGATACGCAGTATTTT	CASSLRSSGSTDTQYF
TRBV29-1	NA	NA	TRBJ2-1	TGCAGCGTTGAGCGATTCTCCAATGAGCAGTTCTTC	CSVERFSNEQFF
TRBV6-2/TRBV6-3	many	NA	TRBJ2-5	TGTGCCAGCAGTTACTCGCTCCGGGGTCGGGAGACCCAGTACTTC	CASSYSLRGRETQYF
TRBV10-3	many	NA	TRBJ2-7	TGTGCCATCAGTGGGGACGGGAGCTCCTACGAGCAGTACTTC	CAISGDGSSYEQYF
TRBV4-1	few	NA	TRBJ2-7	TGCGCCAGCAGAAAGATAGGGGGGGCCTACGAGCAGTACTTC	CASRKIGGAYEQYF
TRBV20-1	many	NA	TRBJ1-5	TGCAGTGCTAGACAAGACACGAATCAGCCCCAGCATTTT	CSARQDTNQPQHF
TRBV10-3	many	NA	TRBJ2-7	TGTGCCACTCCAGGGGGAGGATACGAGCAGTACTTC	CATPGGGYEQYF
TRBV19	few	TRBD2	TRBJ2-3	TGTGCCAGTAGTATGGGACTAGCGGACACAGATACGCAGTATTTT	CASSMGLADTDTQYF
TRBV24-1	NA	TRBD1	TRBJ2-1	TGTGCCACCAGTGATCCAAGGACAGGGTTAGGTGAGCAGTTCTTC	CATSDPRTGLGEQFF
TRBV15	NA	TRBD2	TRBJ2-7	TGTGCCACCAGCAGAGATCGGGCGAGGCTGACTAGCGGACCTTACGAGCAGTACTTC	CATSRDRARLTSGPYEQYF
TRBV2	NA	TRBD1	TRBJ1-2	TGTGCCAGCAATCCGGGACAGGGGGCTAACTATGGCTACACCTTC	CASNPGQGANYGYTF
TRBV7-6	NA	NA	TRBJ2-7	TGTGCCAGCAGGCCGCCGAAGAACACCGGGGAGCAGTACTTC	CASRPPKNTGEQYF
TRBV29-1	NA	TRBD1	TRBJ2-1	TGCAGCCTCGAAGGGACAGGGGAATACAATGAGCAGTTCTTC	CSLEGTGEYNEQFF
TRBV10-3	many	NA	TRBJ1-2	TGTGCCATCAGTGAGGACGATACACACACCTTC	CAISEDDTHTF
TRBV11-2	many	NA	TRBJ2-7	TGTGCCAGCAGCCTGACCAGCTACGAGCAGTACTTC	CASSLTSYEQYF
TRBV29-1	NA	TRBD2	TRBJ2-7	TGCAGCCAGCGACTAGCGGGAGGCGCCAACGAGCAGTACTTC	CSQRLAGGANEQYF
TRBV7-9	many	NA	TRBJ2-7	TGTGCCAGCAGCCGACCGACTGTATCCTACGAACAGTACTTC	CASSRPTVSYEQYF
TRBV20-1	once	TRBD1	TRBJ2-7	TGCAGCGCTAGAGTATGGAGACAGGGGGCTTACGAGCAGTGCTTC	CSARVWRQGAYEQCF
TRBV5-6	NA	TRBD1	TRBJ1-2	TGTGCCAGCAGCTTGGCCGACGGCAGGGGGCTTTACTCCTTC	CASSLADGRGLYSF
TRBV20-1	many	NA	TRBJ1-1	TGCAGTGCTAGGGCCACTGAAGCTTTCTTT	CSARATEAFF
TRBV5-6	many	NA	TRBJ2-7	TGTGCCAGCAGCTTGGAGGCAGACTCCTACGAGCAGTACTTC	CASSLEADSYEQYF
TRBV29-1	NA	NA	TRBJ1-5	TGCAGCCAAGAGCTGGGATATCAGCCCCAGCATTTT	CSQELGYQPQHF
TRBV6-9	many	NA	TRBJ1-2	TGTGCCAGCAGTCTCAGTTTTGGCTACACCTTC	CASSLSFGYTF
TRBV2	many	NA	TRBJ1-5	TGTGCCAGCAGTGAAACCGGGACAAGGTTGGAGCCCCAGCATTTT	CASSETGTRLEPQHF
TRBV2	NA	NA	TRBJ2-2	TGTGCCAGCAGTGGATCCAGGGGGGACGGCTACACCGGGGAGCTGTTTTTT	CASSGSRGDGYTGELFF
TRBV11-2	NA	TRBD1	TRBJ1-4	TGTGCCAGCAGCCTGGGACAGGGGGGGGCCCAGGCTAATGAAAAACTGTTTTTT	CASSLGQGGAQANEKLFF
TRBV27	few	NA	TRBJ2-5	TGTGCCAGCAGTTTTTTAGGTAGCGAGACCCAGTACTTC	CASSFLGSETQYF
TRBV27	NA	NA	TRBJ1-2	TGTGCCAGCAGCTCGCAGGGACACTATGGCTACACCTTC	CASSSQGHYGYTF
TRBV15	NA	TRBD2	TRBJ2-7	TGTGCCACCAGCAGATACACAGCGGGAGGTAGAGACGAGCAGTACTTC	CATSRYTAGGRDEQYF
TRBV7-7	NA	NA	TRBJ2-2	TGTGCCAGCAGCTTAGTGATGCGGACCGGGGAGCTGTTTTTT	CASSLVMRTGELFF